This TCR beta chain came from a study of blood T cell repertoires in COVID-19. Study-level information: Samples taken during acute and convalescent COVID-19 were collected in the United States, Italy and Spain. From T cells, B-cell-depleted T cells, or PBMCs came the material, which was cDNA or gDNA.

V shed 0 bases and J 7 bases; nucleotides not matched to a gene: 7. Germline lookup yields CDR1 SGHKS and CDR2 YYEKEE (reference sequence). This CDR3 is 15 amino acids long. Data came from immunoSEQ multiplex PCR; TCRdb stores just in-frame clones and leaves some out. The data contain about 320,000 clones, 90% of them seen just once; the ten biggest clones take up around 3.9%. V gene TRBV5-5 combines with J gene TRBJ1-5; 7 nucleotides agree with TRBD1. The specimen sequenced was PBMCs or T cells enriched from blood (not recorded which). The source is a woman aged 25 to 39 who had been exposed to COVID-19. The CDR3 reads CASSLGDRVGQPQHF. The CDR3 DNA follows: TGTGCCAGCAGCTTGGGTGACAGGGTTGGGCAGCCCCAGCATTTT.